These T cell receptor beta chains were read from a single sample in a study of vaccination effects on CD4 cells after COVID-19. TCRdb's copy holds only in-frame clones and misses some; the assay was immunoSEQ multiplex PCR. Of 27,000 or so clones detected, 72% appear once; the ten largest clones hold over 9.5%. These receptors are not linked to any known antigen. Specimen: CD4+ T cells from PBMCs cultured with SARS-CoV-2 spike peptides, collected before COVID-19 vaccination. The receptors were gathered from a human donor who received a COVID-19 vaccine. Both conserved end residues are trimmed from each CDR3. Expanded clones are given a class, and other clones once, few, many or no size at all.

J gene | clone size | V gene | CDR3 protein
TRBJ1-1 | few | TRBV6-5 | ASSSQELNTEAF
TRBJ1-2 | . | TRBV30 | AWGRSGTDYGYT
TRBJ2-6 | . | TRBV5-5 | ASSFGVSGANVLT
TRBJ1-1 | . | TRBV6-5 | ASSYSRGSVNTEAF
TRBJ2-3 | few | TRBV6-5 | ASSLSRDTQY
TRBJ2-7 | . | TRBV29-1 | SVSLGTGTYEQY
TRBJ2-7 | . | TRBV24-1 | ATSDLTPGSQQY
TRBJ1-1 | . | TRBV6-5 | ASSYFQDRLN
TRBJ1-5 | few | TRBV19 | ASSIGYQDPGVGRNQPQH
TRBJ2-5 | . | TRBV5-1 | ASSVRHGTSGETQY
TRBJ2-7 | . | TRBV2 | ASSERGRANGYEQY
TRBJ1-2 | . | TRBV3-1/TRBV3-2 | ASSQDRGSGYT
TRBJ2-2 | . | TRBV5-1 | ASSSRWGRGANTGELF
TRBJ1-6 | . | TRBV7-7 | ASSSDENSPLH
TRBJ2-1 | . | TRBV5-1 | ASSLSTSGGYEQF
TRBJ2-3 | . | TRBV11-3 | ASSLVYTDTQY
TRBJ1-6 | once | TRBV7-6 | ASSLSGTSSYNSPLH
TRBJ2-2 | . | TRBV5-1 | ASSSEIPGGGELF
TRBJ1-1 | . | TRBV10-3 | AIRGRDTEAF
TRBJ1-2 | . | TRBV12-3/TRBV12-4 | ASSGWTGLGYT
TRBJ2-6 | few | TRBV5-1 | ASSLSGSNSGANVLT
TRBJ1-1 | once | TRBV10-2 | ASSGRGPDTEAF
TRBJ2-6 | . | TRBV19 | ASSIVLAGANVLT
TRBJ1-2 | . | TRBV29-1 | SVEWDRIYGYT
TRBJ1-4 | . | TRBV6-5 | ASSRTTPFEKLF
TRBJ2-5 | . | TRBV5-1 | ASSLLADRRGETQY
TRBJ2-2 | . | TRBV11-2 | ASSAGAWGTGELF
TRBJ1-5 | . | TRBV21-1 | ASKQVGLNQPQH
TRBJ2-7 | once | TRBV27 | ASSVQLTSYEQY
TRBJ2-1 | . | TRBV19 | ASSIDAQGTHNEQF
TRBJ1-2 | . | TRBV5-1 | ASSLATYRTNYGYT
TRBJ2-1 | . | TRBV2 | ASSPSEYNEQF
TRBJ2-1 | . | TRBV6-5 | ASSYSRVGNEQF
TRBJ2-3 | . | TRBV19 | ASKANLGIDTQY
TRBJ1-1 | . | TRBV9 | ASRKGGAGATEAF
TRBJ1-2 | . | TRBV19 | ASSIDLPGWELNYGYT
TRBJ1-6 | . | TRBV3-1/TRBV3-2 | ASSLGQVNSPLH
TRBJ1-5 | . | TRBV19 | ASSFLDQPQH
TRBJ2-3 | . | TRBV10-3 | AMTPSGGPDTQY
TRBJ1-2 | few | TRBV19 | ASSADRYRYT
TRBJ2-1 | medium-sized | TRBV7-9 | ARKIGPLYNEQF
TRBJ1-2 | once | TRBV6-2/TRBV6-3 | ASSYPQTNYGYT
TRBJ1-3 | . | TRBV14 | ASSPGLGTNTIY
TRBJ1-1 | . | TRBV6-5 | ASMGIAFMNTEAF
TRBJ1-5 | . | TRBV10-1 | ASNLTGEHQPQH
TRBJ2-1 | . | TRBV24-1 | ATSDLMSSTSGGTNEQF
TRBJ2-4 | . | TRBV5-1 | ASSVPLAGDLAKNIQY
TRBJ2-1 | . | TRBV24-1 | ATSAPQPVSEQF
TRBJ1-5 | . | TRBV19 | ASSRVVGSNQPQH
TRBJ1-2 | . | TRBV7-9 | ASSLTDGPYGYT
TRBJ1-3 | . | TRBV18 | ASSSTGDSGNTIY
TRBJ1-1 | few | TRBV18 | ASSPLNTEAF